Below are 5 T cell receptor beta chains sequenced from a single sample in a study of beta chain features in type 1 diabetes. General observations from the study: Moderate yet significant TCRB CDR3 shortening was seen in Type 1 diabetes patients in all four CD4+ subsets.

The study reverse transcribed the entire isolated RNA, so it sequenced expressed TCRB transcripts. Libraries were prepared by immunoSEQ multiplex PCR; TCRdb keeps only in-frame clonotypes and omits some of them. Of approximately 730,000 clones listed, 13% are singletons. These TCRs are of unknown antigen specificity. The material sequenced was naive CD4+ T cells from blood. These receptors were obtained from a man younger than 35 with type 1 diabetes.

This clone showed up just a few times. The chain links TRBV6-5 to TRBJ2-5; 8 positions match TRBD2. Germline V gene data show CDR1 as MNHEY and CDR2 as SVGAGI. V shed 4 bases, J shed 5 bases, and the junction held 9 bases outside the gene matches. The CDR3 covers 15 residues. The CDR3, as DNA: TGTGCCAGCAGTTTTGCGGGGGGCCAGGGGGAGACCCAGTACTTC. It yields the protein CASSFAGGQGETQYF.

This sequence joins TRBV5-1 and TRBJ1-3; possible D gene TRBD1, 6 bases. The length of the CDR3 is 14 residues. CDR1 is SGHRS and CDR2 is YFSETQ in the germline V gene. Trimming pared 0 bases from V and 4 bases from J, leaving 8 bases between. Here the CDR3 reads CASSLEQGGNTIYF. The CDR3 coding sequence is TGCGCCAGCAGCTTGGAACAGGGCGGAAACACCATATATTTT.

The table lists this clone with a few counts. V usage is TRBV30 and J usage is TRBJ2-1; D unresolved. Trimming pared 4 bases from V and 6 bases from J, leaving 13 bases between. The CDR3 consists of 13 residues. Germline values: CDR1 GTSNPN, CDR2 SVGIG (reference sequence). The CDR3 region is CAWNPDRLNEQFF. In DNA form, the CDR3 reads TGTGCCTGGAACCCGGATAGGCTCAATGAGCAGTTCTTC.

This clone was seen a few times. This chain uses TRBV2 with TRBJ2-4; 8 bases line up with TRBD2. This CDR3 has 16 residues. CDR1 is SNHLY and CDR2 is FYNNEI in the germline V gene. The J segment lost 0 bases and the V segment lost 3 bases, leaving 4 bases of the junction unmatched. The CDR3 coding sequence is TGTGCCAGCAGTGATCAGCGGGGGATAGCCAAAAACATTCAGTACTTC. Its protein product is CASSDQRGIAKNIQYF.

This clone came up a few times. V and J are TRBV29-1 and TRBJ1-5; weak D call: TRBD1 (5 bases). CDR3 size: 14 residues. V dropped 4 bases and J dropped 3 bases, with 13 bases sitting between them. The germline V gene has CDR1 SQVTM and CDR2 ANQGSEA. The CDR3 loop reads CSVGGGGFNQPQHF. The CDR3 DNA is TGCAGCGTTGGCGGTGGGGGGTTCAATCAGCCCCAGCATTTT.